This paragraph covers one T cell receptor (beta chain) sequence. This entry is derived from a study of T cells in Graves' hyperthyroidism and ophthalmopathy. Amplified TCR beta CDR3 regions derived from RNA transcripts. A set of HTBI primers served as the primers for a first-round RT-PCR of the TCR CDR3. TCRdb analysed the multiplex PCR reads with MiXCR anew, one entry per CDR3 protein. The sample consists of about 200,000 distinct CDR3 sequences, about a sixth of them appearing once. Between the trimmed V and J ends, which lost 0 bases and 10 bases, there was a span of 10 bases. Germline CDR1 and CDR2: SGHVS and FNYEAQ. This CDR3 has 14 residues.

Sequenced input: blood. The clonotype originates from a woman aged 45-59 years with Graves' hyperthyroidism. J is TRBJ1-6 and V is TRBV7-6; possible D gene TRBD1, 5 bases. The CDR3 region is CASSLAGVMSPLHF. The CDR3 DNA is TGTGCCAGCAGCTTAGCAGGGGTAATGTCACCCCTCCACTTT.